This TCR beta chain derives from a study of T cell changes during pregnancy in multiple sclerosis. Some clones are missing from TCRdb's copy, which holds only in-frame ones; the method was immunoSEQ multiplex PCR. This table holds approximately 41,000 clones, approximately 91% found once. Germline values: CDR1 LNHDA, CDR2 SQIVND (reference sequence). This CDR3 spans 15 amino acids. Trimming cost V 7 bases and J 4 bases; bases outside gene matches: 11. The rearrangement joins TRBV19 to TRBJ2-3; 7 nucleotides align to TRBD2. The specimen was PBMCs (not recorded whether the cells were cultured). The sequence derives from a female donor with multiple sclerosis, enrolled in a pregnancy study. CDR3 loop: CASMEGRTSADTQYF. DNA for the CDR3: TGTGCCAGTATGGAAGGGCGAACTAGCGCAGATACGCAGTATTTT. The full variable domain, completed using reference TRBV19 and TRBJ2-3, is DGGITQSPKYLFRKEGQNVTLSCEQNLNHDAMYWYRQDPGQGLRLIYYSQIVNDFQKGDIAEGYSVSREKKESFPLTVTSAQKNPTAFYLCASMEGRTSADTQYFGPGTRLTVL.